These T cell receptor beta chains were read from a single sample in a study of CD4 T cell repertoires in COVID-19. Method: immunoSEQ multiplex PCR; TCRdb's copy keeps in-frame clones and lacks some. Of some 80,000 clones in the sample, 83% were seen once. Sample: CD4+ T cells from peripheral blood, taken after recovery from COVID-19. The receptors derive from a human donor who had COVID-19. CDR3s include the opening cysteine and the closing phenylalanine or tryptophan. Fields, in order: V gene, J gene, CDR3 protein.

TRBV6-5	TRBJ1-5	CASSWTGVIISQPQHF
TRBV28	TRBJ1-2	CASSQDRLGGYTF
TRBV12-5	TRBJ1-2	CASGLVLTRQGNYGYTF
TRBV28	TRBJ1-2	CASSLRDWTINYGYTF
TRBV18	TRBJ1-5	CASSLTGGAKGNQPQHF
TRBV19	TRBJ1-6	CASALSSSYNSPLHF
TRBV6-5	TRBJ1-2	CASSTGVTNYGYTF
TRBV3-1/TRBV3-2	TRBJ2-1	CASSQGIGTSDQFF
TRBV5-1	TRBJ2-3	CASSTRVRGTDTQYF
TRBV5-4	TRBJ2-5	CASHPSAGSQETQYF
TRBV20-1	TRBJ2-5	CSASDQVAETQYF
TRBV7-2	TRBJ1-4	CASSFTSGEKLFF
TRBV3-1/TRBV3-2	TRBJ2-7	CASRGLDEQYF
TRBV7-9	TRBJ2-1	CASSLDIQGEIF
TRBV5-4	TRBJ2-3	CASSSPPRGGRTASTDTQYF
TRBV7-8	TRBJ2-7	CASSLSQGSYEQYF
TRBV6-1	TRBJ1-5	CASSGGTGDLGQPQHF
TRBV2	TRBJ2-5	CASRAYRGVREETQYF
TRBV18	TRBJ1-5	CASSRDRDEPQHF
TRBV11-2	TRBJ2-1	CASRIGQTSSYNEQFF
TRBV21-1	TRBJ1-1	CARKPKGVGTEAFF
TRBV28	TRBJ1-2	CASSLPALGGYTF
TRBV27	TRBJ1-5	CASSLSGGGPQHF
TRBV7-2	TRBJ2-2	CASSLVLAGELFF
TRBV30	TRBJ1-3	CAWGGSNTIYF
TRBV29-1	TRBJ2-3	CSVPGPAGTDTQYF
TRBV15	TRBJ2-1	CATSRARDPEYEQFF
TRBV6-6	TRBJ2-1	CASTVRTSGLAEEFF
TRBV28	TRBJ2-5	CASSPSGLQETQYF
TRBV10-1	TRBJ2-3	CASSEGVNTDTQYF
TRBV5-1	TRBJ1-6	CASSESSYNSPLHF
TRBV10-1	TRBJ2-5	CASSPGLAVETQYF
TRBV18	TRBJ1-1	CASSPGQGITEAFF
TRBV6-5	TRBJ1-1	CASSRTGNTEAFF
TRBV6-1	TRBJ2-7	CASSDQTSGGGEQYF
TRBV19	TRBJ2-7	CASSIGADSGEQYF
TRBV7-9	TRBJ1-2	CASSEDRGYNYGYTF
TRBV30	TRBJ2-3	CAWRASTDTQYF
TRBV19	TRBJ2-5	CASSTGTGRETQYF